The 22 T cell receptor beta chains below were found in one sample sequenced in a study of T-cell reconstitution after alpha-beta-depleted transplantation in children. As it was prepared, the TCRbeta library received unique molecular identifiers. TCRdb called the PCR reads again in MiXCR, with one record for every CDR3 protein. In the table there are approximately 200,000 distinct CDR3 sequences, 14% to 15% of which are singletons. The sequences come from PBMCs from the stem cell graft donor, collected from the stem cell graft. These receptors originate from a human donor who donated a stem cell graft to a child with acute lymphoblastic leukemia.

In this sample, this clonotype turned up a few times. V is TRBV9 and J is TRBJ2-1; the D is unclear. Germline lookup yields CDR1 SGDLS and CDR2 YYNGEE. This CDR3 is built from 14 residues. Between the trimmed V and J ends, which lost 6 bases and 4 bases, there was a span of 14 bases. CDR3 amino acids: CASTLSWSYNEQFF. The CDR3 DNA is TGTGCCAGCACCCTATCTTGGTCTTACAATGAGCAGTTCTTC.

This clonotype has at least ten counts. J is TRBJ2-1 and V is TRBV24-1, with D unclear. Trimming took 2 bases from V and 1 from J, leaving 11 bases between them. There are 16 residues in the CDR3. The germline V gene encodes CDR1 KGHDR and CDR2 SFDVKD. The CDR3 region has the DNA TGTGCCACCAGTGATTCGGTAGGTGGGTCCTACAATGAGCAGTTCTTC. As protein: CATSDSVGGSYNEQFF.

This clonotype appeared a few times. The chain is built from TRBV27 and TRBJ2-3, with D possibly being TRBD2 (5 bases). V lost 6 bases, J lost 5 bases, and 15 bases lay in between. This CDR3 contains 14 residues. Germline V gives CDR1 MNHEY, CDR2 SMNVEV (reference sequence). DNA of the CDR3: TGTGCCAGCAGCTCCCGACTCGGGATAGATACGCAGTATTTT. It yields the protein CASSSRLGIDTQYF.

This clonotype showed up many times. The gene calls are TRBV5-1 and TRBJ1-1, with D possibly being TRBD1 (5 bases). Deletions cut 4 bases from V and 5 bases from J, with 15 bases between. The germline gives CDR1 SGHRS, CDR2 YFSETQ. The CDR3 length is 14 residues. As DNA, the CDR3 is TGCGCCAGCAGCCCGTACCTAGGGGCGACTGAAGCTTTCTTT. Protein: CASSPYLGATEAFF.

This clonotype has a count of ten or more. CDR3 DNA: TGCGCCAGCAGCCACGACGGGAGTGGGGCCTACGAGCAGTACTTC. It specifies CASSHDGSGAYEQYF. The chain uses TRBV4-1 and TRBJ2-7; D may be TRBD2 (6 bases). The CDR3 loop spans 15 amino acids. Trimming shortened V by 3 bases and J by 2 bases, and 14 bases separated the two germline ends. Germline V gene sequence: CDR1 MGHRA, CDR2 YSYEKL.

In its sample, this clonotype was seen many times. The chain links TRBV4-2 to TRBJ1-3; D uncertain. CDR1 and CDR2 from the germline V gene are LGHNA and YNFKEQ. V lost 4 bases to trimming and J lost 3 bases, with 7 bases between them. CDR3 length: 13 amino acids. Here the CDR3 DNA reads TGTGCCAGCAGCCCCCAGAATGGAAACACCATATATTTT. It codes for CASSPQNGNTIYF.

This clonotype occurred many times. The V call is TRBV5-4, the J call TRBJ2-3; D ambiguous. V was trimmed by 4 bases and J by 4 bases, leaving 10 bases between them. The CDR3 has 13 amino acids. Germline-derived CDR1 and CDR2 are SGHNT and YYREEE (reference sequence). The CDR3 DNA reads as TGTGCCAGCAGCCCCCAGGCTGCAGATACGCAGTATTTT. Translated, it gives CASSPQAADTQYF.

The sample holds a few counts of this clonotype. The chain is built from TRBV12-3 or TRBV12-4 and TRBJ2-3; 8 bases map to TRBD2. The CDR3 is made up of 15 amino acids. Losses at the gene ends were 5 bases for V and 1 base for J; bases not matched to a gene: 5. The DNA of the CDR3 is TGTGCCAGCAGTCTTAGCGGGGCCCGCACAGATACGCAGTATTTT. It is translated as CASSLSGARTDTQYF.

This clonotype has a count of ten or more. The rearrangement links TRBV10-3 to TRBJ2-2; D possibly corresponds to TRBD2 (6 bases). Looked up from germline, CDR1 is ENHRY and CDR2 is SYGVKD. V lost 8 bases and J 6 bases, leaving 16 bases between the germline ends. CDR3 length equals 14 residues. The CDR3: CAIGVPGEPGELFF. As DNA, the CDR3 is TGTGCCATCGGCGTTCCGGGAGAGCCCGGGGAGCTGTTTTTT.

This clonotype was found many times. J is TRBJ2-3 and V is TRBV6-2 or TRBV6-3; TRBD2 agrees at 7 bases. J gave up 4 bases and V 6 bases, and 10 bases lay outside the gene matches. CDR1 and CDR2 from the germline V gene are MNHEY and SVGEGT. The CDR3 covers 15 residues. The CDR3: CASSPGGSMPDTQYF. The CDR3 nucleotides are TGTGCCAGCAGCCCGGGAGGCAGTATGCCAGATACGCAGTATTTT.

This clonotype was picked up many times. V gene TRBV12-3 or TRBV12-4 combines with J gene TRBJ1-2; D call uncertain. V was clipped by 4 bases and J by 5 bases, with 11 bases between them. The CDR3 loop spans 13 amino acids. In DNA, the CDR3 is TGTGCCAGCAGTTCTTTGGCTGAGTATGGCTACACCTTC. Translating it yields CASSSLAEYGYTF.

With regard to this clonotype: It may be a read error: a sequence one base away is much more abundant. The CDR3 nucleotides read TGTGCCAGCATGAGGTCTGTGGATACGCAGTATTTT. This gives the protein CASMRSVDTQYF. The chain joins TRBV12-3 or TRBV12-4 to TRBJ2-3, with D hard to call. V lost 7 bases to trimming and J lost 6 bases, with 11 bases between them. There are 12 residues in the CDR3.

This clonotype has ten or more counts. In DNA form, the CDR3 reads TGTGCCAGCAGCTTGACACATGCAATGAACACTGAAGCTTTCTTT. Its translation: CASSLTHAMNTEAFF. The J gene is TRBJ1-1, the V gene TRBV5-5; D gene unclear. Per the germline V gene, CDR1 is SGHKS and CDR2 is YYEKEE (reference sequence). The CDR3 contains 15 residues. Trimming took off 1 base at V and 0 bases at J, with 10 bases between the two ends.

This clonotype was recorded at least ten times. V and J are TRBV5-4 and TRBJ2-7; 10 nucleotides agree with TRBD1. CDR3 size: 14 residues. From germline, CDR1 is SGHNT and CDR2 YYREEE (reference sequence). V was pared by 2 bases and J by 7 bases, with 6 bases of the junction left unmatched. The CDR3 region is CASSFGTGAGEQYF. As DNA, the CDR3 is TGTGCCAGCAGCTTCGGGACAGGGGCAGGGGAGCAGTACTTC.

In its sample, this clonotype was seen many times. The V gene is TRBV20-1, the J gene TRBJ2-1; 9 positions agree with TRBD2. J gave up 0 bases and V 2 bases, and 5 bases lay outside the gene matches. The CDR3 sequence is 16 residues long. CDR1 is DFQATT and CDR2 is SNEGSKA in the germline V gene (reference sequence). This CDR3 is CSARSLSGSSYNEQFF. In DNA, the CDR3 is TGCAGTGCTAGATCCCTTAGCGGGAGCTCCTACAATGAGCAGTTCTTC.

Only a few counts were recorded for this clonotype. This sequence joins TRBV5-1 and TRBJ1-2; TRBD1 matches 7 bases. Looked up from germline, CDR1 is SGHRS and CDR2 is YFSETQ. V shed 7 bases and J 0 bases; nucleotides not matched to a gene: 6. The CDR3 length is 14 residues. CDR3 coding DNA: TGCGCCAGCGGCCCGGACAGGACTAACTATGGCTACACCTTC. Protein: CASGPDRTNYGYTF.

The chain employs TRBV7-6 and TRBJ2-7; 12 bases are a match to TRBD2. The CDR3 extends over 22 amino acids. Germline values: CDR1 SGHVS, CDR2 FNYEAQ. With 2 bases clipped from V and 5 bases from J, the junction kept 25 bases outside the gene matches. The CDR3 DNA sequence: TGTGCCAGCAGCTTACAATCTTCCGACCCTAAAGACCTAGCGGGAGGGTGCCACGAGCAGTACTTC. Translation gives CASSLQSSDPKDLAGGCHEQYF.

This clonotype was recorded a few times. The chain has TRBV19 and TRBJ2-6; 7 positions agree with TRBD1. The CDR3 loop spans 16 amino acids. V was pared by 4 bases and J by 0 bases, with 3 bases of the junction left unmatched. Per germline, CDR1 LNHDA and CDR2 SQIVND (reference sequence). The CDR3: CASSSPGGSGANVLTF. CDR3 sequence (DNA): TGTGCCAGTAGTAGTCCAGGGGGCTCTGGGGCCAACGTCCTGACTTTC.

This clonotype was picked up many times. V usage is TRBV5-1 and J usage is TRBJ1-4; possibly TRBD1 for D (6 bases). There are 14 residues in the CDR3. V was clipped by 2 bases and J by 8 bases, with 13 bases between them. The germline CDR1 and CDR2 sequences are SGHRS and YFSETQ. The CDR3 protein is CASSLRQEREKLFF. CDR3 nucleotide sequence: TGCGCCAGCAGCTTACGACAGGAAAGAGAAAAACTGTTTTTT.

The sample holds many counts of this clonotype. The chain is built from TRBV10-3 and TRBJ2-7; TRBD2 matches 13 bases. The ends lost 2 bases at V and 4 bases at J; junction bases unmatched: 2. Germline CDR1 is ENHRY and CDR2 is SYGVKD. The CDR3 totals 15 residues. CDR3 region: CAISEGLAGDYEQYF. The CDR3 nucleotides are TGTGCCATCAGTGAGGGACTAGCGGGAGATTACGAGCAGTACTTC.

This clonotype appeared a few times. The chain employs TRBV25-1 and TRBJ2-6; tentative D call: TRBD2 (5 bases). V dropped 5 bases and J dropped 12 bases, with 14 bases sitting between them. There are 13 residues in the CDR3. Per the germline V gene, CDR1 is MGHDK and CDR2 is SYGVNS. The CDR3 protein is CASSFGIDGVLTF. CDR3 coding DNA: TGTGCCAGCAGTTTCGGGATAGACGGCGTCCTGACTTTC.

The rearrangement uses TRBV5-1 and TRBJ1-1; D is ambiguous. CDR3 length: 15 residues. Trimming took 1 base from V and 0 from J, leaving 10 bases between them. CDR1 and CDR2 from the germline V gene are SGHRS and YFSETQ. CDR3 region: CASSLTQTMNTEAFF. The CDR3 DNA reads as TGCGCCAGCAGCTTGACACAAACGATGAACACTGAAGCTTTCTTT.